The 32 T cell receptor beta chains given below trace back to one sample, sequenced in a study of cytomegalovirus exposure and HLA in healthy donors. PCR used 60 Vbeta primers and 13 Jbeta primers. Clones were read by immunoSEQ multiplex PCR, and TCRdb kept only the in-frame ones, dropping some. Altogether some 120,000 clones are present, 77% being singletons, with the ten largest covering 9.5% to 15%. Source material: PBMCs. These TCRs come from a woman aged 40-49 years in good health and CMV-seropositive.

This clone turned up a few times. CDR3 sequence reads: CASSGGQGVYEQYF. Here the CDR3 DNA reads TGTGCCAGCAGCGGGGGACAGGGAGTCTACGAGCAGTACTTC. This chain uses TRBV9 with TRBJ2-7, with 9 bases identical to TRBD1. V was pared by 3 bases and J by 3 bases, with 4 bases of the junction left unmatched. Germline V gene data show CDR1 as SGDLS and CDR2 as YYNGEE. There are 14 residues in the CDR3.

V usage is TRBV7-3 and J usage is TRBJ1-2; D is possibly TRBD1 (6 bases). This CDR3 comprises 16 residues. The V gene's germline CDR1 is SGHTA and CDR2 FQGTGA. Between the trimmed V and J ends, which lost 5 bases and 8 bases, there was a span of 24 bases. The CDR3 nucleotides read TGTGCCAGCAGCCCTCAGGGGTCCTCGCTTTCGAGCGGCTACACCTTC. It translates to CASSPQGSSLSSGYTF.

The chain combines TRBV6-1 with TRBJ1-5, with TRBD1 as a possible D gene (5 bases). CDR1 and CDR2 (germline): MNHNS, SASEGT. This CDR3 comprises 12 residues. V lost 6 bases to trimming and J lost 11 bases, with 14 bases between them. The CDR3 DNA reads as TGTGCCAGCAGCGCGACCTGGGGGGCCCAGCATTTT. It specifies CASSATWGAQHF.

In its sample, this clone was seen a few times. Other nucleotide sequences from this sample produce the same CDR3. The J gene is TRBJ2-2, the V gene TRBV5-1; a possible D gene is TRBD2 (6 bases). CDR1 and CDR2 from the germline V gene are SGHRS and YFSETQ. The V end was cut by 4 bases, the J end by 8 bases, with 21 bases between. The CDR3 extends over 16 amino acids. The CDR3 region is CASSPQGLTASGELFF. For the CDR3, the DNA is TGCGCCAGCAGCCCCCAGGGACTTACAGCTTCGGGGGAGCTGTTTTTT.

The chain carries TRBV25-1 and TRBJ2-4; 10 nucleotides agree with TRBD1. The CDR3 has 18 residues. Germline assignment: CDR1 MGHDK and CDR2 SYGVNS. V trimming: 3 bases; J trimming: 2 bases; junction bases outside the gene matches: 10. The CDR3 DNA is TGTGCCAGCAGTGACCCCCTTCGACAGGGGGCGACCAAAAACATTCAGTACTTC. Translated, it gives CASSDPLRQGATKNIQYF.

This rearrangement joins TRBV9 to TRBJ1-2; 7 bases match TRBD1. Germline lookup yields CDR1 SGDLS and CDR2 YYNGEE. V shed 2 bases and J 3 bases; nucleotides not matched to a gene: 1. The length of the CDR3 is 13 residues. CDR3 region: CASSVGTDYGYTF. As DNA, the CDR3 is TGTGCCAGCAGCGTGGGGACAGACTATGGCTACACCTTC.

The chain combines TRBV28 with TRBJ1-2, with unresolved D. The CDR3 sequence is 14 residues long. CDR1 is MDHEN, CDR2 SYDVKM, per germline. V gave up 10 bases and J gave up 3 bases, with 18 bases separating them. The CDR3 region has the DNA TGTGCCATCCCGCCGGACTGGGGAGACTATGGCTACACCTTC. It translates to CAIPPDWGDYGYTF.

Concerning this clone: The junction does not match germline at one end; this may be a read error. The DNA of the CDR3 is TGTGCCAGCAGTTACGACCGACAAGGGACCCAGTACTTC. Encoded protein: CASSYDRQGTQYF. This chain links TRBV6-6 with TRBJ2-5; D remains unclear. The germline V gene encodes CDR1 MNHNY and CDR2 SVGAGI (reference sequence). The CDR3 has 13 amino acids.

The CDR3 coding sequence is TGTGCCACCCGGGACAATTCCTACGAGCAGTACTTC. It translates to CATRDNSYEQYF. The rearrangement uses TRBV10-3 and TRBJ2-7; the D gene is possibly TRBD1 (6 bases). The length of the CDR3 is 12 residues. Trimming pared 10 bases from V and 1 base from J, leaving 11 bases between. Germline assignment: CDR1 ENHRY and CDR2 SYGVKD.

This chain joins TRBV18 and TRBJ1-5; D call uncertain. Trimming shortened V by 0 bases and J by 2 bases, and 2 bases separated the two germline ends. The CDR3 spans 13 residues. CDR1 and CDR2 from the germline V gene are KGHSH and LQKENI. The CDR3 region is CASSPPGNQPQHF. CDR3 DNA: TGTGCCAGCTCACCACCCGGCAATCAGCCCCAGCATTTT.

With regard to this clone: Additional DNA sequences in this sample encode the identical CDR3. CDR3 DNA sequence: TGCAGCGTTGGTGTTACCTACGAGCAGTACTTC. Translated: CSVGVTYEQYF. The V and J genes are TRBV29-1 and TRBJ2-5; D ambiguous. The J call is uncertain, as TRBJ2-7 better fits the DNA end. This CDR3 is 11 amino acids long. The germline V gene has CDR1 SQVTM and CDR2 ANQGSEA.

The chain is built from TRBV5-4 and TRBJ1-1, with 7 bases identical to TRBD1. Per germline, CDR1 SGHNT and CDR2 YYREEE (reference sequence). The CDR3 is made up of 14 amino acids. J was trimmed by 1 base and V by 7 bases; bases with no gene match: 7. CDR3 loop: CASPGQDKNTEAFF. CDR3 DNA sequence: TGTGCCAGCCCAGGACAGGACAAGAACACTGAAGCTTTCTTT. Complete variable domain (other parts from reference TRBV5-4 and TRBJ1-1): ETGVTQSPTHLIKTRGQQVTLRCSSQSGHNTVSWYQQALGQGPQFIFQYYREEENGRGNFPPRFSGLQFPNYSSELNVNALELDDSALYLCASPGQDKNTEAFFGQGTRLTVV.

The V and J genes are TRBV6-1 and TRBJ2-5; 9 nucleotides agree with TRBD1. Unmatched junction bases numbered 15, after V lost 6 bases and J lost 13 bases. The V gene's germline CDR1 is MNHNS and CDR2 SASEGT. This CDR3 region has 14 residues. The CDR3 bases are TGTGCCAGCAGCGCCGGGACAGGGAGCCTGGGTGGGTACTTC. Amino acid sequence: CASSAGTGSLGGYF.

Note on this clone: Within the sample, other DNA sequences also encode this same CDR3. This sequence joins TRBV19 and TRBJ2-3; 10 nucleotides match TRBD2. Unmatched junction bases numbered 0, after V lost 6 bases and J lost 0 bases. CDR3 length equals 14 residues. Per the germline V gene, CDR1 is LNHDA and CDR2 is SQIVND (reference sequence). The CDR3, as DNA: TGTGCCAGTAGGACTAGCGGGAGCACAGATACGCAGTATTTT. This encodes CASRTSGSTDTQYF.

CDR3 DNA sequence: TGTGCCAGCAGCCTTTCAGATACGCAGTATTTT. Translated, it gives CASSLSDTQYF. The chain carries TRBV7-9 and TRBJ2-3; D gene ambiguous. The CDR3 extends over 11 amino acids. Germline V gene lookup returns CDR1 SEHNR and CDR2 FQNEAQ (reference sequence). V lost 5 bases and J 4 bases, leaving 4 bases between the germline ends.

The gene calls are TRBV5-4 and TRBJ2-7; 7 nucleotides line up with TRBD2. The J call may be in error: the DNA end matches TRBJ2-5 better. Germline V lookup: CDR1 SGHNT, CDR2 YYREEE (reference sequence). The CDR3 loop spans 14 amino acids. CDR3 residues: CASSSAGRGETQYF. CDR3 DNA: TGTGCCAGCAGCTCAGCAGGGAGGGGAGAGACCCAGTACTTC.

The rearrangement joins TRBV5-6 to TRBJ2-7; 9 bases line up with TRBD1. V was pared by 4 bases and J by 1 base, with 6 bases of the junction left unmatched. From germline, CDR1 is SGHDT and CDR2 YYEEEE. There are 15 residues in the CDR3. CDR3 nucleotide sequence: TGTGCCAGCAGCGGAGGGACAGGGAGATCCTACGAGCAGTACTTC. Protein product: CASSGGTGRSYEQYF. The variable domain in full, with the rest retrieved from reference TRBV5-6 and TRBJ2-7, is DAGVTQSPTHLIKTRGQQVTLRCSPKSGHDTVSWYQQALGQGPQFIFQYYEEEERQRGNFPDRFSGHQFPNYSSELNVNALLLGDSALYLCASSGGTGRSYEQYFGPGTRLTVT.

The rearrangement uses TRBV11-3 and TRBJ2-7; no definite D call. Germline V gives CDR1 SGHNT, CDR2 YENEEA. The CDR3 sequence is 11 residues long. V lost 2 bases, J lost 7 bases, and 6 bases lay in between. This CDR3 reads CASSLTQEQYF. The CDR3 region has the DNA TGTGCCAGCAGCTTAACCCAGGAGCAGTACTTC. Full variable domain (remainder filled in from reference TRBV11-3 and TRBJ2-7): EAGVVQSPRYKIIEKKQPVAFWCNPISGHNTLYWYLQNLGQGPELLIRYENEEAVDDSQLPKDRFSAERLKGVDSTLKIQPAELGDSAVYLCASSLTQEQYFGPGTRLTVT.

This chain uses TRBV18 with TRBJ2-7; 8 bases agree with TRBD1. The germline V gene has CDR1 KGHSH and CDR2 LQKENI. This CDR3 contains 15 residues. The J segment lost 4 bases and the V segment lost 1 base, leaving 6 bases of the junction unmatched. CDR3 residues: CASSPHGQGAYEQYF. The CDR3, as DNA: TGTGCCAGCTCACCACACGGACAGGGCGCGTACGAGCAGTACTTC.

The genes are TRBV4-2 and TRBJ2-7; D perhaps matches TRBD2 (6 bases). Trimming cost V 0 bases and J 2 bases, with 14 bases left between them. In germline, CDR1 is LGHNA, CDR2 YNFKEQ. The CDR3 has 16 residues. This CDR3 is CASSQDIGGLTYEQYF. DNA of the CDR3: TGTGCCAGCAGCCAAGATATCGGGGGACTTACCTACGAGCAGTACTTC.

The chain has TRBV7-9 and TRBJ1-3; no reliable D call. The germline gives CDR1 SEHNR, CDR2 FQNEAQ (reference sequence). Trimming took off 1 base at V and 0 bases at J, with 7 bases between the two ends. CDR3 length equals 15 residues. The CDR3 reads CASSLGPNSGNTIYF. The CDR3 DNA follows: TGTGCCAGCAGCTTAGGTCCAAACTCTGGAAACACCATATATTTT.

The chain carries TRBV5-1 and TRBJ2-2; 9 bases are a match to TRBD1. Trimming took 3 bases from V and 1 from J; bases not matched to a gene: 1. The germline CDR1 and CDR2 sequences are SGHRS and YFSETQ. The CDR3 runs 15 residues. CDR3 bases: TGCGCCAGCAGCTGGACAGGGGAGAACACCGGGGAGCTGTTTTTT. Amino acids: CASSWTGENTGELFF.

This chain joins TRBV25-1 and TRBJ1-4, with 8 bases aligning to TRBD1. The J segment lost 8 bases and the V segment lost 3 bases, leaving 8 bases of the junction unmatched. CDR3 size: 15 residues. Germline V gene sequence: CDR1 MGHDK, CDR2 SYGVNS. Here the CDR3 DNA reads TGTGCCAGCAGTGATCCCGGACAGGGACGCGAAAAACTGTTTTTT. Amino acids: CASSDPGQGREKLFF.

This chain links TRBV4-1 with TRBJ1-5; D is unresolved. In germline, CDR1 is MGHRA, CDR2 YSYEKL. This CDR3 has 14 residues. Trimming removed 3 bases from V and 3 bases from J, with 9 bases in between. The DNA for the CDR3 is TGCGCCAGCAGCCACCACAGTTTCAATCAGCCCCAGCATTTT. Translation: CASSHHSFNQPQHF.

The chain uses TRBV5-1 and TRBJ2-3; 9 bases map to TRBD2. The CDR3 covers 14 residues. With V trimmed by 6 bases and J by 4 bases, 6 bases remained unmatched. Germline V lookup: CDR1 SGHRS, CDR2 YFSETQ. The CDR3 DNA is TGCGCCAGCAATAGCGGGAGCTACTCAGATACGCAGTATTTT. It translates to CASNSGSYSDTQYF.

V and J are TRBV6-1 and TRBJ2-7; 12 bases are shared with TRBD2. This CDR3 is 15 amino acids long. Germline V gene sequence: CDR1 MNHNS, CDR2 SASEGT. Trimming removed 1 base from V and 7 bases from J; junction bases left unmatched: 5. The CDR3 DNA follows: TGTGCCAGCAGTGAAGGACTAGCGGGAGCCGGGGAGCAGTACTTC. Protein product: CASSEGLAGAGEQYF.

The chain employs TRBV28 and TRBJ2-7; the D is unclear. With 2 bases removed from V and 10 bases from J, the gap between germline ends came to 12 bases. This CDR3 spans 12 amino acids. CDR1 is MDHEN, CDR2 SYDVKM, per germline. The CDR3, as DNA: TGTGCCAGCAGTTTAGACACTTCCTCTCAGTACTTC. Protein product: CASSLDTSSQYF. Using reference TRBV28 and TRBJ2-7 for the parts outside the CDR3, the full variable domain is DVKVTQSSRYLVKRTGEKVFLECVQDMDHENMFWYRQDPGLGLRLIYFSYDVKMKEKGDIPEGYSVSREKKERFSLILESASTNQTSMYLCASSLDTSSQYFGPGTRLTVT.

The chain carries TRBV28 and TRBJ1-2; TRBD1 aligns across 9 bases. Germline V gives CDR1 MDHEN, CDR2 SYDVKM. CDR3 length: 14 amino acids. V gave up 6 bases and J gave up 6 bases; unmatched junction bases: 8. CDR3 residues: CASSQQGQGHGYTF. CDR3 nucleotide sequence: TGTGCCAGCAGCCAACAGGGACAGGGCCATGGCTACACCTTC.

The chain has TRBV2 and TRBJ2-5, with a tentative D call TRBD2 (6 bases). CDR1 SNHLY and CDR2 FYNNEI come from the germline V gene. The V gene lost 6 bases and the J gene lost 2 bases, with 22 bases spanning the gap. This CDR3 spans 17 amino acids. The CDR3 region has the DNA TGTGCCAGCAGCGACCCCGACGGGGCGGGGACTCAAGAGACCCAGTACTTC. It translates to CASSDPDGAGTQETQYF.

V usage is TRBV5-1 and J usage is TRBJ2-7, with D perhaps matching TRBD1 (6 bases). This CDR3 spans 15 amino acids. Germline assignment: CDR1 SGHRS and CDR2 YFSETQ. Trimming left V 2 bases short and J 2 bases short, with 14 bases between. The CDR3 DNA sequence: TGCGCCAGCAGCTTTTCAGGGGCGGAGGCCTACGAGCAGTACTTC. This sequence encodes CASSFSGAEAYEQYF. The full variable domain, rest sourced from reference TRBV5-1 and TRBJ2-7, is KAGVTQTPRYLIKTRGQQVTLSCSPISGHRSVSWYQQTPGQGLQFLFEYFSETQRNKGNFPGRFSGRQFSNSRSEMNVSTLELGDSALYLCASSFSGAEAYEQYFGPGTRLTVT.

The chain recombines TRBV30 with TRBJ2-7; TRBD2 matches 9 bases. With V trimmed by 3 bases and J by 2 bases, 8 bases remained unmatched. Germline V CDR1 and CDR2: GTSNPN, SVGIG (reference sequence). The CDR3 runs to 15 residues. CDR3 DNA sequence: TGTGCCTGGAGCCTTAGCGGGAGAGGTACCTACGAGCAGTACTTC. Protein sequence: CAWSLSGRGTYEQYF.

V gene TRBV28 combines with J gene TRBJ1-2; TRBD1 matches at 11 bases. The CDR3 runs to 16 residues. J gave up 3 bases and V 6 bases, and 9 bases lay outside the gene matches. Germline CDR1 is MDHEN and CDR2 is SYDVKM. CDR3 DNA sequence: TGTGCCAGCAGGGACCCCGGACAGGGGGCTTACTATGGCTACACCTTC. Translated: CASRDPGQGAYYGYTF.